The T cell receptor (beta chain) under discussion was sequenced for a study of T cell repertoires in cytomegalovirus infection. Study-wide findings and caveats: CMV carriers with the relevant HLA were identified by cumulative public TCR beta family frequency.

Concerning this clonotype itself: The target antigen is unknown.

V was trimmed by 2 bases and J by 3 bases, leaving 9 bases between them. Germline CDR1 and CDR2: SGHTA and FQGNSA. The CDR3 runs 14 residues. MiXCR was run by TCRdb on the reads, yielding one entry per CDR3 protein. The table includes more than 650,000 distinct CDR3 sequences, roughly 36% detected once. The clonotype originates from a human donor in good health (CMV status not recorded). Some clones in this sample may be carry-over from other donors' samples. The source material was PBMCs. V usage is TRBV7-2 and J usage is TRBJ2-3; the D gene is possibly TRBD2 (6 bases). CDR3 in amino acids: CASSLNSGTDTQYF. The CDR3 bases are TGTGCCAGCAGCTTAAATAGCGGTACAGATACGCAGTATTTT.